This TCR beta chain stems from a study of early T cells in non-severe SARS-CoV-2 infection. Whole-study context: Sequencing used unsorted whole-blood bulk RNA, so chains lack pairing.

V was shortened by 7 bases and J by 9 bases, with 12 bases between the two germline ends. Germline V lookup: CDR1 DFQATT, CDR2 SNEGSKA (reference sequence). The CDR3 spans 10 residues. cDNA molecules, individually, were tagged with unique molecular identifiers. One entry per CDR3 protein results from TCRdb running MiXCR on the 5' RACE reads. The sample lists around 47,000 distinct CDR3 sequences, more than 9.5% occurring once. As regards this clonotype: No antigen is known for it.

Broader study findings: Matches to VDJdb favored anti-spike CD8 responses and missed private and CD4 specificities.

The sequence was obtained from an adult who was a healthcare worker with PCR-confirmed SARS-CoV-2 infection or an uninfected control (not recorded which). Sequencing used whole blood. The rearrangement links TRBV20-1 to TRBJ1-1; no firm D call. The CDR3 loop reads CSGLTVKAFF. The CDR3 DNA is TGCAGTGGGTTGACGGTAAAAGCTTTCTTT.